Each of the 7 T cell receptor beta chains below was sequenced from the same sample in a study of PD-L1 blockade in urothelial cancer. Sequencing used immunoSEQ multiplex PCR; TCRdb keeps in-frame clones, though not all of them. This repertoire shows 70,000 or so clones, roughly 91% found once; its top ten account for about 3.2%. The sample in question was PBMCs, obtained around atezolizumab (anti-PD-L1) treatment. The receptors here all came from a man aged 55-75 years with urothelial cancer.

V and J are TRBV6-1 and TRBJ1-4; no clear D gene. This CDR3 comprises 12 residues. V was pared by 2 bases and J by 8 bases, with 6 bases between. Germline V gives CDR1 MNHNS, CDR2 SASEGT. The CDR3 nucleotides read TGTGCCAGCAGTGAATCCCCGGAAAAACTGTTTTTT. Protein product: CASSESPEKLFF.

This chain links TRBV7-8 with TRBJ2-3; possibly TRBD1 for D (6 bases). Germline values: CDR1 SGHVS, CDR2 FQNEAQ. V lost 4 bases and J 0 bases, leaving 14 bases between the germline ends. The CDR3 runs to 16 residues. CDR3 sequence: CASSSLQGTSTDTQYF. CDR3 nucleotide sequence: TGTGCCAGCAGCTCTCTACAGGGAACTAGCACAGATACGCAGTATTTT.

The chain uses TRBV7-9 and TRBJ1-5; 12 bases agree with TRBD1. Germline V gene sequence: CDR1 SEHNR, CDR2 FQNEAQ (reference sequence). The CDR3 runs 18 residues. Trimming took 10 bases from V and 2 from J; bases not matched to a gene: 15. The CDR3 is CAKKLTPGQGACNQPQHF. The CDR3, as DNA: TGTGCCAAAAAGTTAACCCCGGGACAGGGGGCGTGCAATCAGCCCCAGCATTTT. The variable domain in full, completed from reference TRBV7-9 and TRBJ1-5, reads DTGVSQNPRHKITKRGQNVTFRCDPISEHNRLYWYRQTLGQGPEFLTYFQNEAQLEKSRLLSDRFSAERPKGSFSTLEIQRTEQGDSAMYLCAKKLTPGQGACNQPQHFGDGTRLSIL.

The chain is built from TRBV9 and TRBJ2-3; 8 positions agree with TRBD1. Germline V gene sequence: CDR1 SGDLS, CDR2 YYNGEE. With V trimmed by 3 bases and J by 4 bases, 25 bases remained unmatched. This CDR3 comprises 21 residues. CDR3 sequence: CASSAQGGPIRTGIGADTQYF. The CDR3 nucleotides read TGTGCCAGCAGCGCACAAGGGGGGCCAATTCGGACAGGGATTGGTGCAGATACGCAGTATTTT. The full variable domain, its missing parts supplied by reference TRBV9 and TRBJ2-3, is DSGVTQTPKHLITATGQRVTLRCSPRSGDLSVYWYQQSLDQGLQFLIQYYNGEERAKGNILERFSAQQFPDLHSELNLSSLELGDSALYFCASSAQGGPIRTGIGADTQYFGPGTRLTVL.

This chain joins TRBV5-1 and TRBJ2-2; D might be TRBD2 (6 bases). Germline V gene sequence: CDR1 SGHRS, CDR2 YFSETQ. There are 15 residues in the CDR3. V was pared by 5 bases and J by 1 base, with 12 bases between. The CDR3 DNA follows: TGCGCCAGCAGGCTCTCAGCGGGGAACACCGGGGAGCTGTTTTTT. It encodes CASRLSAGNTGELFF.

The chain employs TRBV18 and TRBJ2-5; D is possibly TRBD1 (6 bases). The CDR3 totals 15 residues. Trimming left V 6 bases short and J 1 base short, with 15 bases between. Germline CDR1 reads KGHSH; CDR2 reads LQKENI. The CDR3 DNA is TGTGCCAGCTCGCCCCGGACAGCGATCCAAGAGACCCAGTACTTC. This codes for CASSPRTAIQETQYF.

This rearrangement joins TRBV29-1 to TRBJ2-5; 12 bases agree with TRBD1. In germline, CDR1 is SQVTM, CDR2 ANQGSEA. V shed 5 bases, J shed 5 bases, and the junction held 9 bases outside the gene matches. This CDR3 is 15 amino acids long. CDR3 bases: TGCAGCGTTAGGTTAGCGGGACAGGGGGCGGAGACCCAGTACTTC. Amino acids: CSVRLAGQGAETQYF.